This T cell receptor (beta chain) was sequenced during a study of technical replicates of blood from four donors. Germline CDR1 is SGHRS and CDR2 is YFSETQ. The CDR3 has 13 amino acids. The V end was cut by 5 bases, the J end by 8 bases, with 16 bases between. Assay: immunoSEQ multiplex PCR; the TCRdb copy retains only in-frame clones and omits some. The profile shows around 76,000 clones, approximately 98% of them singletons. Sequencing was carried out using T cells isolated from PBMCs. This chain links TRBV5-1 with TRBJ2-5; D is unclear. The source of this sequence is a human donor in good health. The CDR3 coding sequence is TGCGCCAGCAGTCCTTCAAACAGAATCACCCAGTACTTC. Its translation is CASSPSNRITQYF.